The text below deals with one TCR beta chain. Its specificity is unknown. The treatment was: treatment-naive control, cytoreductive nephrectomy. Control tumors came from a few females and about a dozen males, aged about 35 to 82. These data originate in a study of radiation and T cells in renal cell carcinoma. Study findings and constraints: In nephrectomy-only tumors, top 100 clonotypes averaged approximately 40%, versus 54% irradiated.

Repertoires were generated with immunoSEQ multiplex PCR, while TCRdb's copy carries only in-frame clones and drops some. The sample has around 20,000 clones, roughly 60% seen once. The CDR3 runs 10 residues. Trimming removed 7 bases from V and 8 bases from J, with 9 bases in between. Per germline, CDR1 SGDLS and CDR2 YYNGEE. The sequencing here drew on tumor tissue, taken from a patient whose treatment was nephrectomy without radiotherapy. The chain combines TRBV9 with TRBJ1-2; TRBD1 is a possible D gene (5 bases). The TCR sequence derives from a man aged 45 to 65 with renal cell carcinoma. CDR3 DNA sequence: TGTGCCAGCCGGGGGGAGGGCTACACCTTC. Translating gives CASRGEGYTF.